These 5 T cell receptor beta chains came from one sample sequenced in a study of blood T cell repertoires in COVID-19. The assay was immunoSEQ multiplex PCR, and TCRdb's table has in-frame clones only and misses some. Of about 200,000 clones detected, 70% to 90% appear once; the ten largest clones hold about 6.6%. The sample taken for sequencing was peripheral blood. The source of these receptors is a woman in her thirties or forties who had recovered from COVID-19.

CDR3 nucleotides: TGTGCCAGCAGAGCACCGGGACAGGGGACCCCAGAAGCTTTCTTT. As protein: CASRAPGQGTPEAFF. The chain is built from TRBV6-5 and TRBJ1-1; 10 bases map to TRBD1. From germline, CDR1 is MNHEY and CDR2 SVGAGI. With V trimmed by 6 bases and J by 8 bases, 12 bases remained unmatched. The CDR3 is 15 residues long.

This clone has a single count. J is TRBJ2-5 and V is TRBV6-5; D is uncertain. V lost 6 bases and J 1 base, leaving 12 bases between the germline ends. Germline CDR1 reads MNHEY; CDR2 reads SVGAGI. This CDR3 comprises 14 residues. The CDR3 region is CASSSTAAQETQYF. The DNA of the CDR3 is TGTGCCAGCAGCTCTACCGCGGCCCAAGAGACCCAGTACTTC.

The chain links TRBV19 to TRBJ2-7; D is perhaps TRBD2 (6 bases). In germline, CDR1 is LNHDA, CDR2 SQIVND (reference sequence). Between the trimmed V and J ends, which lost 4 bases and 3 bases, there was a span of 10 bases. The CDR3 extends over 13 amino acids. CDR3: CASSTAGGYEQYF. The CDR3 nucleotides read TGTGCCAGTAGTACGGCCGGGGGCTACGAGCAGTACTTC. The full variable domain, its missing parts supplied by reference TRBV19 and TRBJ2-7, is DGGITQSPKYLFRKEGQNVTLSCEQNLNHDAMYWYRQDPGQGLRLIYYSQIVNDFQKGDIAEGYSVSREKKESFPLTVTSAQKNPTAFYLCASSTAGGYEQYFGPGTRLTVT.

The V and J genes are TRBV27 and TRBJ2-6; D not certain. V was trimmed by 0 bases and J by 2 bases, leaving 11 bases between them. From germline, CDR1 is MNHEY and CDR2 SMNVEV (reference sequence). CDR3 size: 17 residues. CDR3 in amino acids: CASSLSRRSAGANVLTF. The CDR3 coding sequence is TGTGCCAGCAGTTTATCCCGGAGATCCGCTGGGGCCAACGTCCTGACTTTC.

CDR3 protein: CASSLNRGGQPQHF. The CDR3 DNA follows: TGTGCCAGCAGCTTAAACAGGGGAGGTCAGCCCCAGCATTTT. The rearrangement links TRBV11-2 to TRBJ1-5; TRBD1 matches 7 bases. The CDR3 is 14 amino acids. The V segment lost 2 bases and the J segment 6 bases; nucleotides outside the gene matches: 4. Germline V gene sequence: CDR1 SGHAT, CDR2 FQNNGV.